This TCR beta chain was observed in a study of blood T cells in healthy people across ages. Findings of the study overall: The study found more naive CD4+ cells and higher diversity in long-lived than aged donors.

Germline assignment: CDR1 MGHRA and CDR2 YSYEKL. The CDR3 contains 15 residues. Through a sample-barcoded 5' primer and a J-beta primer mix, a second PCR was run for 7 to 11 cycles. TCRdb independently ran MiXCR on the 5' RACE reads; one entry per CDR3 protein. The data contain approximately 580,000 distinct CDR3 sequences, less than 25% of them singletons. This clonotype was found many times. Its antigen is still unknown. One end of the junction varies from germline; a read error may be responsible. This sample was shared with a second study, whose subject was T cells of mothers and their children. That study adds: Samples were obtained from a few healthy Caucasian mothers and their six children.

The V call is TRBV4-1, the J call TRBJ2-5; D is perhaps TRBD1 (5 bases). The TCR was taken from a boy between 5 and 17 years old in good health. The sample comprised blood. The CDR3 DNA follows: TGCGCCAGCAGCCAAGAGAGGCAGGGCCAAGCGACCCAGTACTTC. Its translation is CASSQERQGQATQYF.